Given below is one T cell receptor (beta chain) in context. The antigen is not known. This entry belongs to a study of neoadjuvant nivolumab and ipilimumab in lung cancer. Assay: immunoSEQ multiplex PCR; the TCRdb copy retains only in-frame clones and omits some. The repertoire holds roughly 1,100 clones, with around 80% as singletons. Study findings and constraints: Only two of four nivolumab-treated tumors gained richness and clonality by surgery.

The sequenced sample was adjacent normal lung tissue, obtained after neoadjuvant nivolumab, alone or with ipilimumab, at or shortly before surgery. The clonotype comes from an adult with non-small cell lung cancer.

CDR3 region: CASSFQGSYEQYF. The DNA for the CDR3 is TGTGCCAGCAGCTTTCAGGGGTCCTACGAGCAGTACTTC. The chain has TRBV5-4 and TRBJ2-7; a weak D match, TRBD1 (6 bases). The V end was cut by 2 bases, the J end by 1 base, with 7 bases between. The germline gives CDR1 SGHNT, CDR2 YYREEE (reference sequence). CDR3 length: 13 amino acids.